This T cell receptor (beta chain) was recorded in a study of control samples from healthy donors and cancer patients. The repertoire was sequenced with immunoSEQ multiplex PCR; TCRdb's copy has only in-frame clones and lacks some. The sample has just over 150,000 clones; roughly 90% are singletons. Trimming took 4 bases from V and 7 from J, leaving 14 bases between them. Germline V gene lookup returns CDR1 MGHRA and CDR2 YSYEKL. The CDR3 has 15 amino acids. The chain has TRBV4-1 and TRBJ1-6; no clear D. The TCR originated in a man under 40 in good health. Sequencing was carried out using blood. The CDR3 DNA sequence: TGCGCCAGCAGCCTATCAGGACCGCTAAATTCACCCCTCCACTTT. This sequence encodes CASSLSGPLNSPLHF.